This T cell receptor beta chain came from a study of T cells in Graves' hyperthyroidism and ophthalmopathy. Regarding the study as a whole: Ophthalmopathy, which appeared later, was predicted by the model a median approximately 6.7 months before onset.

This clonotype has more than one count but fewer than ten. What it binds is unknown. V trimming: 4 bases; J trimming: 3 bases; junction bases outside the gene matches: 6. The CDR3 length is 14 residues. The germline CDR1 and CDR2 sequences are MDHEN and SYDVKM. Stable hyperthyroidism: no ophthalmopathy progression over 18 months of follow-up. Each patient was aged 18 to 65 and had newly diagnosed hyperthyroidism of under 2 months' duration. Uncontrolled infection, other autoimmune disease, pregnancy or lactation disqualified patients from enrolment. It was RNA transcripts that yielded the amplified TCR beta CDR3 regions. The HTBI primer set served for first-round RT-PCR of the TCR CDR3. In TCRdb, the multiplex PCR reads were re-called with MiXCR into one record per CDR3 protein. Of roughly 740,000 distinct CDR3 sequences in the sample, over 15% are singletons; the top ten hold roughly 8%.

V usage is TRBV28 and J usage is TRBJ2-7; 7 bases fit TRBD2. The TCR was taken from a man younger than 30 with Graves' hyperthyroidism. The sequenced sample consisted of blood. This CDR3 is CASSSGGNIYEQYF. CDR3 DNA sequence: TGTGCCAGCAGTTCCGGGGGGAACATCTACGAGCAGTACTTC.